This entry describes one T cell receptor beta chain. Germline lookup yields CDR1 SGHKS and CDR2 YYEKEE (reference sequence). This CDR3 comprises 13 residues. V gave up 0 bases and J gave up 3 bases, with 7 bases separating them. Assay used: immunoSEQ multiplex PCR; TCRdb lists only in-frame clones, some missing. Among 9,000 to 13,000 clones listed, approximately 80% were seen once. The data originate from a study of PD-1 and CTLA-4 blockade in melanoma. This receptor was taken from a human donor with melanoma. The chain joins TRBV5-5 to TRBJ2-7, with D unresolved. This specimen consisted of CD8+ T cells from peripheral blood, obtained from a patient given anti-PD-1 treatment. CDR3 protein: CASSLDVDYEQYF. The DNA of the CDR3 is TGTGCCAGCAGCTTGGACGTAGACTACGAGCAGTACTTC. The full variable domain, its missing parts supplied by reference TRBV5-5 and TRBJ2-7, is DAGVTQSPTHLIKTRGQQVTLRCSPISGHKSVSWYQQVLGQGPQFIFQYYEKEERGRGNFPDRFSARQFPNYSSELNVNALLLGDSALYLCASSLDVDYEQYFGPGTRLTVT.